This entry lists 32 T cell receptor beta chains sequenced from one sample in a study of response to subunit inactivated influenza vaccine. Via MiXCR, TCRdb re-called the RT-PCR reads, giving one row per CDR3 protein. Here the sample spans around 530,000 distinct CDR3 sequences, roughly 12% being singletons. The sample consisted of PBMCs from blood, taken on the day of vaccination. The source is a man in his forties or fifties who received an inactivated influenza vaccine.

This chain connects TRBV5-1 to TRBJ1-1; TRBD1 aligns across 7 bases. CDR1 and CDR2 from the germline V gene are SGHRS and YFSETQ. CDR3 length: 14 residues. The V segment lost 5 bases and the J segment 1 base; nucleotides outside the gene matches: 5. The CDR3 reads CASRSGTENTEAFF. CDR3 DNA: TGCGCCAGCAGATCCGGGACAGAGAACACTGAAGCTTTCTTT.

Concerning this clonotype: Relative to the germline gene, one junction end is altered; a read error may explain this. The V call is TRBV4-3, the J call TRBJ2-3, with D perhaps TRBD1 or TRBD2 (5 bases each). There are 17 residues in the CDR3. Germline assignment: CDR1 LGHNA and CDR2 YSLEER. CDR3 in amino acids: CASSQDIDSSSKDTQYF. CDR3 DNA sequence: TGCGCCAGCAGCCAAGATATAGACAGCTCTAGCAAAGATACGCAGTATTTT.

The J gene is TRBJ2-7, the V gene TRBV4-1; TRBD1 is a possible D gene (6 bases). The CDR3 totals 15 residues. Germline values: CDR1 MGHRA, CDR2 YSYEKL. V was cut by 4 bases and J by 4 bases, with 17 bases left in between. CDR3 amino acids: CASSPGRTDPYEQYF. As DNA, the CDR3 is TGCGCCAGCAGCCCGGGTAGGACAGACCCTTACGAGCAGTACTTC.

The gene calls are TRBV12-3 or TRBV12-4 and TRBJ2-2; 7 positions agree with TRBD1. The J segment lost 0 bases and the V segment lost 5 bases, leaving 6 bases of the junction unmatched. The CDR3 is 16 residues long. Here the CDR3 reads CASSPSGQPNTGELFF. In DNA, the CDR3 is TGTGCCAGCAGTCCATCGGGACAGCCGAACACCGGGGAGCTGTTTTTT.

This clonotype was found many times. DNA for the CDR3: TGTGCCAGCAGATCGACAGGGGGAGACGAAAAACTGTTTTTT. Protein: CASRSTGGDEKLFF. This rearrangement joins TRBV12-3 or TRBV12-4 to TRBJ1-4; 9 bases are a match to TRBD1. Trimming at V came to 6 bases and at J to 8 bases, leaving 7 bases not matched to a gene. This CDR3 is 14 amino acids long.

This chain connects TRBV12-3 or TRBV12-4 to TRBJ2-1; no clear D gene. The CDR3 loop spans 12 amino acids. V lost 3 bases, J lost 8 bases, and 8 bases lay in between. CDR3 amino acids: CASSFLSYEQFF. CDR3 coding DNA: TGTGCCAGCAGTTTTTTGTCTTATGAGCAGTTCTTC.

This clonotype has just a few counts. This chain connects TRBV7-8 to TRBJ2-1; D not resolved. This CDR3 comprises 12 residues. Germline CDR1 is SGHVS and CDR2 is FQNEAQ. The V end lost 4 bases, the J end lost 7 bases, and 8 bases lay between the germline ends. CDR3 bases: TGTGCCAGCAGCTACGCGTTAAATGAGCAGTTCTTC. It translates to CASSYALNEQFF. Filled out from reference TRBV7-8 and TRBJ2-1, the complete variable domain reads GAGVSQSPRYKVAKRGQDVALRCDPISGHVSLFWYQQALGQGPEFLTYFQNEAQLDKSGLPSDRFFAERPEGSVSTLKIQRTQQEDSAVYLCASSYALNEQFFGPGTRLTVL.

This clonotype was seen a handful of times. The chain combines TRBV6-2 or TRBV6-3 with TRBJ2-1, with a tentative D call TRBD1 (5 bases). The germline V and J ends were trimmed by 2 bases and 8 bases, with 13 bases remaining between them. Per the germline V gene, CDR1 is MNHEY and CDR2 is SVGEGT. The CDR3 runs 14 residues. The CDR3 nucleotides are TGTGCCAGCAGTTACAGGGTCCTAGGGGATGAGCAGTTCTTC. Amino acids: CASSYRVLGDEQFF.

The sample holds a few counts of this clonotype. The chain uses TRBV29-1 and TRBJ2-5, with 13 bases fitting TRBD2. J was trimmed by 4 bases and V by 0 bases; bases with no gene match: 11. The CDR3 is made up of 18 amino acids. Germline lookup yields CDR1 SQVTM and CDR2 ANQGSEA. In DNA form, the CDR3 reads TGCAGCGTTGAAGAGCGACTAGCGGGAGGCCCCTTGGGAGAGACCCAGTACTTC. As protein: CSVEERLAGGPLGETQYF.

This clonotype has a count of ten or more. The rearrangement links TRBV7-2 to TRBJ1-1, with D possibly TRBD1 on 5 matching bases. V was cut by 3 bases and J by 5 bases, with 10 bases left in between. This CDR3 is 13 amino acids long. The germline CDR1 and CDR2 sequences are SGHTA and FQGNSA. CDR3 region: CASSFTEGTEAFF. The DNA of the CDR3 is TGTGCCAGCAGCTTCACAGAGGGGACTGAAGCTTTCTTT.

Turning to this clonotype: One end of the junction is discordant with germline, which a read error may explain. The gene calls are TRBV7-8 and TRBJ2-1; 10 positions agree with TRBD2. The germline V gene encodes CDR1 SGHVS and CDR2 FQNEAQ. CDR3 length: 15 amino acids. In DNA form, the CDR3 reads TGTGACAGCAGCTTAGCGAGACTAGCGGGCGATGAGCAGTTCTTC. Its protein is CDSSLARLAGDEQFF. Variable domain in full (rest from reference TRBV7-8 and TRBJ2-1): GAGVSQSPRYKVAKRGQDVALRCDPISGHVSLFWYQQALGQGPEFLTYFQNEAQLDKSGLPSDRFFAERPEGSVSTLKIQRTQQEDSAVYLCDSSLARLAGDEQFFGPGTRLTVL.

This clonotype was counted many times. The V gene is TRBV27, the J gene TRBJ2-3; 8 bases agree with TRBD1. Germline lookup yields CDR1 MNHEY and CDR2 SMNVEV (reference sequence). The CDR3 is 15 amino acids. Trimming took 4 bases from V and 2 from J; bases not matched to a gene: 5. DNA for the CDR3: TGTGCCAGCAGTTCCGGGACAGGATACACAGATACGCAGTATTTT. Translation: CASSSGTGYTDTQYF.

This clonotype was detected only a few times. V and J are TRBV6-5 and TRBJ2-7; 7 bases match TRBD2. There are 16 residues in the CDR3. V trimming: 0 bases; J trimming: 3 bases; junction bases outside the gene matches: 8. Germline V gene sequence: CDR1 MNHEY, CDR2 SVGAGI. CDR3 residues: CASSYSRAGAVYEQYF. The DNA for the CDR3 is TGTGCCAGCAGTTACTCACGTGCGGGAGCCGTCTACGAGCAGTACTTC.

This clonotype was detected ten times or more. The chain has TRBV4-1 and TRBJ1-5; perhaps TRBD1 as D (5 bases). The V gene's germline CDR1 is MGHRA and CDR2 YSYEKL. The V end was cut by 5 bases, the J end by 0 bases, with 11 bases between. This CDR3 has 15 residues. The CDR3 is CASSYRQYSNQPQHF. The CDR3 DNA follows: TGCGCCAGCAGCTATCGACAGTATAGCAATCAGCCCCAGCATTTT.

V is TRBV15 and J is TRBJ2-1, with D unresolved. The CDR3 runs 13 residues. CDR1 and CDR2 (germline): LNHNV, YYDKDF (reference sequence). Trimming took 4 bases from V and 6 from J, leaving 10 bases between them. CDR3 protein: CATSTVVGNEQFF. The CDR3 DNA reads TGTGCCACCAGCACCGTCGTGGGCAATGAGCAGTTCTTC.

The CDR3 nucleotides read TGCGCCAGCAGCTTGAACTACAGGGGCAACAACTATGGCTACACCTTC. Its translation: CASSLNYRGNNYGYTF. V usage is TRBV5-1 and J usage is TRBJ1-2; 7 positions match TRBD1. The CDR3 is made up of 16 amino acids. Germline V gives CDR1 SGHRS, CDR2 YFSETQ. Losses at the gene ends were 1 base for V and 2 bases for J; bases not matched to a gene: 8.

There are a few counts of this clonotype. The chain has TRBV7-2 and TRBJ2-1; 7 bases align to TRBD2. From germline, CDR1 is SGHTA and CDR2 FQGNSA. There are 14 residues in the CDR3. J gave up 8 bases and V 0 bases, and 4 bases lay outside the gene matches. The CDR3 here is CASSLAGGVDEQFF. CDR3 DNA sequence: TGTGCCAGCAGCTTAGCGGGAGGGGTTGATGAGCAGTTCTTC.

This clonotype was observed a few times. The chain recombines TRBV4-1 with TRBJ2-7; the D gene is possibly TRBD2 (6 bases). The V end lost 0 bases, the J end lost 2 bases, and 11 bases lay between the germline ends. The CDR3 sequence is 15 residues long. Per the germline V gene, CDR1 is MGHRA and CDR2 is YSYEKL. This chain's CDR3 is CASSQDWRGPYEQYF. The CDR3 bases are TGCGCCAGCAGCCAAGATTGGAGGGGACCCTACGAGCAGTACTTC.

This chain links TRBV4-3 with TRBJ1-2; 7 positions match TRBD1. The CDR3 length is 14 residues. Germline V lookup: CDR1 LGHNA, CDR2 YSLEER. V dropped 0 bases and J dropped 7; count of bases not matched to a gene: 5. The CDR3 protein is CASSQDSRGLGYTF. The CDR3 region has the DNA TGCGCCAGCAGCCAAGATTCTAGGGGGCTTGGCTACACCTTC.

The V gene is TRBV4-3, the J gene TRBJ2-1, with 16 bases identical to TRBD2. This CDR3 is 17 amino acids long. CDR1 LGHNA and CDR2 YSLEER come from the germline V gene. V shed 3 bases and J 7 bases; nucleotides not matched to a gene: 6. In DNA form, the CDR3 reads TGCGCCAGCAGCCACGGGACTAGCGGGGGGGCGCGGAATGAGCAGTTCTTC. It codes for CASSHGTSGGARNEQFF.

The chain combines TRBV10-3 with TRBJ2-3; 9 positions match TRBD2. The CDR3 consists of 16 residues. The germline V gene encodes CDR1 ENHRY and CDR2 SYGVKD. J gave up 2 bases and V 3 bases, and 6 bases lay outside the gene matches. The DNA of the CDR3 is TGTGCCATCAGTGATCGGGGCGGGGGGGCCACAGATACGCAGTATTTT. Encoded protein: CAISDRGGGATDTQYF.

This clonotype was counted at least ten times. The rearrangement links TRBV20-1 to TRBJ2-7; TRBD2 aligns across 8 bases. This CDR3 has 12 residues. From germline, CDR1 is DFQATT and CDR2 SNEGSKA (reference sequence). The CDR3 region has the DNA TGCAGCGTCGGGGGGGACTTATACGAGCAGTACTTC. This sequence encodes CSVGGDLYEQYF.

This clonotype turned up a few times. The chain uses TRBV28 and TRBJ2-1; 7 bases line up with TRBD2. The CDR3 totals 16 residues. In germline, CDR1 is MDHEN, CDR2 SYDVKM. V trimming: 4 bases; J trimming: 3 bases; junction bases outside the gene matches: 9. The CDR3 DNA reads TGTGCCAGCAGTTCCCTACCTAGCGGAAACTACAATGAGCAGTTCTTC. Amino acid sequence: CASSSLPSGNYNEQFF.

This clonotype was counted only a few times. The chain uses TRBV5-1 and TRBJ2-1; D may be TRBD1 or TRBD2 (5 bases each). Germline values: CDR1 SGHRS, CDR2 YFSETQ. The ends were cut back, 0 bases at V and 5 bases at J, with 12 bases in the middle. This CDR3 contains 15 residues. CDR3 sequence (DNA): TGCGCCAGCAGCTTGGCCGGCAGGGACCACAATGAGCAGTTCTTC. As protein: CASSLAGRDHNEQFF.

The table lists this clonotype with many counts. The chain employs TRBV6-2 or TRBV6-3 and TRBJ2-7, with 7 nucleotides matching TRBD1. Germline assignment: CDR1 MNHEY and CDR2 SVGEGT. The CDR3 spans 14 residues. V trimming: 6 bases; J trimming: 5 bases; junction bases outside the gene matches: 10. The CDR3 reads CASSRSTGRNEQYF. The CDR3 DNA follows: TGTGCCAGCAGCCGGTCGACAGGGCGAAACGAGCAGTACTTC.

This clonotype was observed a few times. This sequence joins TRBV12-3 or TRBV12-4 and TRBJ1-1, with a weak D call TRBD1 (6 bases). Trimming pared 6 bases from V and 2 bases from J, leaving 10 bases between. The CDR3 length is 13 residues. The CDR3 DNA sequence: TGTGCCAGCAGAACAGGGTACAACACTGAAGCTTTCTTT. Translating gives CASRTGYNTEAFF.

This clonotype was seen ten or more times. The rearrangement links TRBV11-2 to TRBJ2-7; no reliable D call. The germline V gene has CDR1 SGHAT and CDR2 FQNNGV. The CDR3 runs to 14 residues. The V end lost 6 bases, the J end lost 1 base, and 13 bases lay between the germline ends. The CDR3 here is CASRPAFGSYEQYF. The DNA for the CDR3 is TGTGCCAGCAGGCCTGCCTTCGGATCCTACGAGCAGTACTTC.

In this sample, this clonotype turned up a few times. The V and J genes are TRBV5-1 and TRBJ2-3; 13 bases are shared with TRBD2. This CDR3 region has 16 residues. Per germline, CDR1 SGHRS and CDR2 YFSETQ. V gave up 4 bases and J gave up 3 bases; unmatched junction bases: 5. DNA for the CDR3: TGCGCCAGCAGCGCGTCACTAGCGGGAGGGACAGATACGCAGTATTTT. Translating it yields CASSASLAGGTDTQYF.

This clonotype has just a few counts. The chain recombines TRBV20-1 with TRBJ2-1, with 7 bases that match TRBD2. This CDR3 spans 14 amino acids. Germline V lookup: CDR1 DFQATT, CDR2 SNEGSKA (reference sequence). V trimming: 0 bases; J trimming: 4 bases; junction bases outside the gene matches: 3. The CDR3 spells CSAREASGYNEQFF. The CDR3 DNA reads TGCAGTGCTAGAGAGGCTAGCGGATACAATGAGCAGTTCTTC.

The rearrangement joins TRBV5-1 to TRBJ2-2, with D perhaps assigned TRBD1 or TRBD2 (5 bases each). With 0 bases removed from V and 6 bases from J, the gap between germline ends came to 9 bases. Per the germline V gene, CDR1 is SGHRS and CDR2 is YFSETQ. There are 14 residues in the CDR3. The CDR3 region is CASSLEGDAGELFF. CDR3 sequence (DNA): TGCGCCAGCAGCTTGGAAGGGGACGCCGGGGAGCTGTTTTTT.

The chain recombines TRBV12-3 or TRBV12-4 with TRBJ1-1; D unclear. The CDR3 contains 16 residues. Trimming pared 3 bases from V and 0 bases from J, leaving 14 bases between. This CDR3 is CASSFYPKGLNTEAFF. CDR3 coding DNA: TGTGCCAGCAGTTTCTACCCAAAGGGATTGAACACTGAAGCTTTCTTT.

The sample holds many counts of this clonotype. The chain is built from TRBV29-1 and TRBJ2-1; no firm D call. Germline V CDR1 and CDR2: SQVTM, ANQGSEA. The CDR3 loop spans 15 amino acids. Trimming removed 3 bases at V and 0 bases at J, with 12 bases between. CDR3: CSVEVFGSSYNEQFF. As DNA, the CDR3 is TGCAGCGTTGAGGTATTCGGTAGCTCCTACAATGAGCAGTTCTTC.